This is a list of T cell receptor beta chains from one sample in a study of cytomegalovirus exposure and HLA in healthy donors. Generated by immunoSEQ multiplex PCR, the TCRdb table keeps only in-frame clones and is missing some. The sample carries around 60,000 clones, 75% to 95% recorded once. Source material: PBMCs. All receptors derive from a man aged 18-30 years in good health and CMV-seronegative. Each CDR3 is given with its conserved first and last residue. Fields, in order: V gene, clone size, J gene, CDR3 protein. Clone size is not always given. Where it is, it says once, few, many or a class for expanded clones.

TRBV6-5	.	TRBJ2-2	CASIPQAAGELFF
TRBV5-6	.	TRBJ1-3	CASSPYGTASGNTIYF
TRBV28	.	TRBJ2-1	CASATANNEQFF
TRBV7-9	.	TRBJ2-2	CASSLVGGSTGELFF
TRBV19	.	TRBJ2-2	CASGKSGSYTGELFF
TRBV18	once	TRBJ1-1	CASSPPGQSNTEAFF
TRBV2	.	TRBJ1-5	CASSLQGGNQPQHF
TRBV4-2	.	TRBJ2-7	CASSRSLDRYEQYF
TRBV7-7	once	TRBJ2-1	CASSPGRTVAHNGQFF
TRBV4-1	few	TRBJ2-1	CASSQVRAGAQAEQFF
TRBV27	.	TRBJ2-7	CASSLGTGRLHEQYF
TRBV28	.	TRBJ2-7	CASSLLGEAYEQYF
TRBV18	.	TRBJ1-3	CASYRTGYGNTIYF
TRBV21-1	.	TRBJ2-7	CASSKGGRESFYEQYF
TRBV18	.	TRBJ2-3	CASSVRRVSTDTQYF
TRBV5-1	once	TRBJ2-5	CASSSGTSRGLQETQYF
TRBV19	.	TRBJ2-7	CASSADRVSYEQYF
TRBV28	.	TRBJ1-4	CASSTLRQGSNEKLFF
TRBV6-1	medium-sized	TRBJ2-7	CASSEGTSGAYEQYF
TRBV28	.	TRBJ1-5	CASIRQGGSLTQPQHF
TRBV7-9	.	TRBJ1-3	CASSSGRRAGNTIYF
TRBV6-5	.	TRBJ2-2	CASTLRDTDTGELFF
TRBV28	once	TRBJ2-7	CASIPSTGNYEQYF
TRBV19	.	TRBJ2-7	CASSKTRSSYEQYF
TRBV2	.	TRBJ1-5	CASSEMGRNQPQHF
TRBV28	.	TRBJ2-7	CASSKTGREQYF
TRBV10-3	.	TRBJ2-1	CAIRQGDGVGDEQFF
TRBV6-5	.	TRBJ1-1	CASSPRQALNTEAFF
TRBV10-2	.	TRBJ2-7	CASKWREQYF
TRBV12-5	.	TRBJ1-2	CASGQGQGRGYTF
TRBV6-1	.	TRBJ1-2	CASSEGASRGNGYTF
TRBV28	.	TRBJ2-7	CASRLQGAGAYEQYF
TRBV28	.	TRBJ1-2	CASSSTGYGYTF
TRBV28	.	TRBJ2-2	CASSLGGGNTGELFF
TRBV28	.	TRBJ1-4	CASSLTGTGNEKLFF
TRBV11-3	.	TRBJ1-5	CASSLDQGTGDNQPQHF
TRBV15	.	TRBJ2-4	CATSPLAAKNIQYF
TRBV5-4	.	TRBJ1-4	CASSRAGVREKLFF
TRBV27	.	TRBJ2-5	CASSLYSPRETQYF
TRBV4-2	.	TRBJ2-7	CASSQDPLAGVARYEQYF
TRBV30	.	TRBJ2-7	CAWGRTGNEQYF
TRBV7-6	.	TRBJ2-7	CASSPGAGGGEQYF
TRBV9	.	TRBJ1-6	CASSASQGKDSPLHF
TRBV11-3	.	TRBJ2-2	CASSPFGATGELFF
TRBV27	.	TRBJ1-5	CASSPPAREDQPQHF
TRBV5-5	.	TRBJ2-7	CASSSGLGLTYEQYF
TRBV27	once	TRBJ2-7	CASRPAGAHSYEQYF
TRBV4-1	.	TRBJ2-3	CASSQERTDTQYF
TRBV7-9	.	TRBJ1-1	CASSPPGTGNTEAFF